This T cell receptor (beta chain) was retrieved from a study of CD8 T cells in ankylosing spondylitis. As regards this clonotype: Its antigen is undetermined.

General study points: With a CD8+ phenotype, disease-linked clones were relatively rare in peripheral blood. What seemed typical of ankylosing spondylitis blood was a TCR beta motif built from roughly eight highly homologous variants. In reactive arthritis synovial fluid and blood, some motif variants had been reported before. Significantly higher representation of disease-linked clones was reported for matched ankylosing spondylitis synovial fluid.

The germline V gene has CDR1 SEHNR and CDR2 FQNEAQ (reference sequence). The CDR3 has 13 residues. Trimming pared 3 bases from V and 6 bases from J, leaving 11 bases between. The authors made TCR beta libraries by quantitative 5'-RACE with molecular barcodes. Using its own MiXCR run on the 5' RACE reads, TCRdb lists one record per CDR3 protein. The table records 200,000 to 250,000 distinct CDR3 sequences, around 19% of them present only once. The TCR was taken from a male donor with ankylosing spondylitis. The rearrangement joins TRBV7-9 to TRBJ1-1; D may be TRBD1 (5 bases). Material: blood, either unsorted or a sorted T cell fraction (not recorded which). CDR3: CASSFEGLAEAFF. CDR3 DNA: TGTGCCAGCAGCTTCGAGGGACTAGCTGAAGCTTTCTTT.